This TCR beta chain was observed in a study of blood T cells in healthy people across ages (dated by TCRdb to between 2014 and 2017). Regarding the complete study: In model experiments, template switching captured roughly one uniquely barcoded TCR beta cDNA molecule for every two T cells. Using deep sequencing normalized with unique cDNA molecular identifiers, the study measured how TCR beta repertoire diversity changes with age. Four age groups were formed from the donors: young (average roughly 16 years), middle-aged (just under 40), aged (approximately 60) and long-lived (82). To avoid experimental bias, donors of different ages were spread randomly across the sequencing lanes. For two donors (one aged 18 to 30 and one aged 80 or older), the study analyzed two additional independent replicas of 1 million unique cDNA reads from the same blood draw.

Based on the germline V gene (reference sequence), the CDR1 and CDR2 sequences are DFQATT and SNEGSKA. V is pared back by 4 bases and J by 7 bases, with 17 bases lying between the germline termini. The CDR3, from cysteine to phenylalanine, totals 15 residues. The entry retains the CDR3 DNA only, 45 bases that are in frame from base 1. Comments on this clonotype: No antigen is known for it. One base away there is no much larger clone; base qualities are not given.

The approximately 40 donors, aged roughly 6 to 100 years, were systemically healthy Caucasian individuals from Russia. Approximately 10 milliliters of peripheral blood were collected from each donor into EDTA-treated Vacutainer tubes. Ficoll-Paque density-gradient centrifugation was used to isolate PBMCs, with at least 7 million per sample. Total RNA was extracted from PBMCs with Trizol reagent, with at least 6 micrograms obtained per sample. For every donor, an aliquot of PBMCs went through flow cytometry to measure the percentages of naive CD45RAhigh/CD27high T cells. To prepare the library, 5' RACE was applied. The reads were generated on an Illumina HiSeq 2500. A second PCR of roughly 6 to 12 cycles was run with a J-beta primer mix and a sample-barcoded 5' primer. A unique molecular identifier was introduced onto each TCR beta cDNA molecule by a template-switch 5' adaptor carrying 12 random nucleotides. Each sample yielded at least 3 million CDR3-containing paired-end reads. First-strand cDNA was synthesized from all RNA with the Mint cDNA synthesis kit, primed by a TRBC-specific oligonucleotide. Following uracil-DNA glycosylase treatment, a first 18-cycle PCR with universal primers M1SS and BC2_uni_R was performed on all cDNA. In the source study's methods: Each sample was normalized by randomly selecting 1 million high-quality reads, each carrying a distinct molecular identifier. Reads with shared molecular identifiers were discarded instead of being binned into consensus sequences. CDR3 identification, clonotype clustering and error correction used MiTCR with a Q25 quality threshold and the strictest error-elimination algorithm. Lower-bound total TCR beta diversity was estimated with a nonparametric unseen species model using Euler transformation. TCRdb trimmed public reads at Q25 via fastp, called clones via MiXCR and kept in-frame beta chains. Rows merge per CDR3 protein into single entries with the most common DNA and genes. TCRdb, not the authors, supplied the V and J calls. Across this sample there are 700,000 to 950,000 distinct CDR3 sequences, with roughly 50% seen only once. 22% of the sample belongs to the ten largest clones.

Here is what the overall study found, with its caveats: Bulk unsorted PBMC profiling prevented conclusive comparison of naive and antigen-experienced compartments. The CMV infection status of donors was not known, potentially confounding age-related changes in expanded clonotypes. The long-lived group showed more naive CD4+ T cells, fewer expanded clones and increased TCR diversity than the aged group, suggesting age selection. Estimates of total diversity based on one million sequenced T cells were considered lower bounds and underestimates. The percentage of naive T cells measured by flow cytometry correlated strongly with observed TCR beta diversity. As age increased, observed TCR beta diversity per million T cells dropped in a roughly linear way, and a significant reduction was already evident by age 40.

The chain uses TRBV20-1 and TRBJ1-6; the D gene assignment is ambiguous. The sequence was collected from a man under 40 in good health. The sample taken for sequencing was blood. The DNA sequence follows: TGCAGTGCTAAACTGACCGGGTGGGTGAATTCACCCCTCCACTTT. This encodes CSAKLTGWVNSPLHF.